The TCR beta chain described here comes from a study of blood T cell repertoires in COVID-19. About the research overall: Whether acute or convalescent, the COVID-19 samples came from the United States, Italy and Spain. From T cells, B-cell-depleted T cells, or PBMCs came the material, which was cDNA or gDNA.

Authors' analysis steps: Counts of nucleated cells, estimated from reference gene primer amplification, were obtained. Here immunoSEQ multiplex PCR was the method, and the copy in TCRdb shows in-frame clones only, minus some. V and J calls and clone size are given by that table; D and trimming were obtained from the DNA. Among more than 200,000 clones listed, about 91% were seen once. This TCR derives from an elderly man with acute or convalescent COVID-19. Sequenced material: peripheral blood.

The CDR3 bases are TGTGCCAGTAGTATCAATCCAGGGACAGCCTACGAGCAGTACTTC. Its translation is CASSINPGTAYEQYF. The rearrangement links TRBV19 to TRBJ2-7, with 7 bases fitting TRBD1. This CDR3 is built from 15 residues. Unmatched junction bases numbered 7, after V lost 3 bases and J lost 2 bases. Germline V gene sequence: CDR1 LNHDA, CDR2 SQIVND (reference sequence).